These T cell receptor beta chains were read from a single sample in a study of blood T cell repertoires in COVID-19. Profiled with immunoSEQ multiplex PCR; TCRdb holds only in-frame clones, not every one. This sample has around 180,000 clones, with about nine tenths found just once. The sample taken for sequencing was peripheral blood. Receptor source: a man aged 55 to 69 with acute or convalescent COVID-19. The CDR3 runs from the conserved cysteine through the conserved F or W. D genes are given only for firm matches. A row's size may be missing; if present it is once, few, many or a size class.

>13|TRBD1|TRBJ1-4|once|TRBV12-3/TRBV12-4
TGTGCCAGCACCGGGACAGGGACTGAAAAACTGTTTTTT
CASTGTGTEKLFF
>14|TRBD2|TRBJ2-7|-|TRBV10-3
TGTGCCATCAGTACGACTAGCGGCTCCTACGAGCAGTACTTC
CAISTTSGSYEQYF
>15|TRBD1|TRBJ1-3|once|TRBV14
TGTGCCAGCAGCGCCGGGACAGGCTCTGGAAACACCATATATTTT
CASSAGTGSGNTIYF
>16|-|TRBJ2-3|-|TRBV5-1
TGCGCCAGCAGCTTGGGTAGGGGGTCCGGGACAGATACGCAGTATTTT
CASSLGRGSGTDTQYF
>15|-|TRBJ1-2|-|TRBV9
TGTGCCAGCAGCGTAGCTTCGGGAGCTAACTATGGCTACACCTTC
CASSVASGANYGYTF
>13|-|TRBJ2-7|-|TRBV11-3
TGTGCCAGCAGCGAACAGGGATGGGACGAGCAGTACTTC
CASSEQGWDEQYF
>14|TRBD2|TRBJ2-3|-|TRBV6-4
TGTGCCAGCAGTGCCTCGACTAGCGGGGGTACGCAGTATTTT
CASSASTSGGTQYF
>14|-|TRBJ1-4|-|TRBV29-1
TGCAGCGTTGAGGCCCCTACGGAGGGTGAAAAACTGTTTTTT
CSVEAPTEGEKLFF
>15|-|TRBJ2-3|-|TRBV7-8
TGTGCCAGCAGCTTAGTGGGCGGGAGCACAGATACGCAGTATTTT
CASSLVGGSTDTQYF
>12|-|TRBJ1-2|few|TRBV5-1
TGCGCCAGCAGCTTGACAGGGAATGGCTACACCTTC
CASSLTGNGYTF
>15|TRBD1|TRBJ2-2|-|TRBV6-2/TRBV6-3
TGTGCCAGCAGTCGAAGGGGGCTGGGTACCGGGGAGCTGTTTTTT
CASSRRGLGTGELFF
>17|TRBD1|TRBJ2-7|-|TRBV7-9
TGTGCCAGCAGCTTAAAGGGGGGACAGGGGTTTGCCTACGAGCAGTACTTC
CASSLKGGQGFAYEQYF
>14|-|TRBJ2-5|-|TRBV7-2
TGTGCCAGCAGCTTAGCTAGTTCGCAAGAGACCCAGTACTTC
CASSLASSQETQYF
>16|-|TRBJ2-7|-|TRBV6-5
TGTGCCAGCAGTTACTCTCTGGCTAGTAAGGCCTACGAGCAGTACTTC
CASSYSLASKAYEQYF
>13|-|TRBJ1-5|-|TRBV5-1
TGCGCCAGCAGCTTGCAGGATGGTCAGCCCCAGCATTTT
CASSLQDGQPQHF
>13|-|TRBJ1-1|-|TRBV19
TGTGCCAGTAGTATAGCGGTGAACACTGAAGCTTTCTTT
CASSIAVNTEAFF
>15|-|TRBJ2-2|-|TRBV6-5
TGTGCCAGCAGGCCTACAGTGGGGGCCACCGGGGAGCTGTTTTTT
CASRPTVGATGELFF
>12|-|TRBJ2-3|-|TRBV11-2
TGTGCCAGCAGCCCGAGTCCCGATACGCAGTATTTT
CASSPSPDTQYF
>13|TRBD1|TRBJ2-1|-|TRBV7-8
TGTGCCAGCAGCTTTCACAGGGGTAGGGAGCAGTTCTTC
CASSFHRGREQFF
>11|-|TRBJ1-1|-|TRBV27
TGTGCCGTTAGGGGGAACACTGAAGCTTTCTTT
CAVRGNTEAFF
>15|TRBD1|TRBJ1-1|-|TRBV24-1
TGTGCCACCAGTGATTCTCGGACAGGGAACACTGAAGCTTTCTTT
CATSDSRTGNTEAFF
>13|-|TRBJ1-5|-|TRBV7-9
TGTGCCAGCAGCTTAGGAGGACTTGAGCCCCAGCATTTT
CASSLGGLEPQHF
>15|-|TRBJ1-2|-|TRBV16
TGTGCCAGCAGCCAATTAATACAGGCTAACTATGGCTACACCTTC
CASSQLIQANYGYTF
>12|-|TRBJ1-2|-|TRBV3-1/TRBV3-2
TGTGCCACCGCAGGGGCAGCGTATGGCTACACCTTC
CATAGAAYGYTF
>20|TRBD2|TRBJ2-3|-|TRBV4-1
TGCGCCAGCAGCCAAGATCATCGGACTAGCGGGAGCTTGGTGACAGATACGCAGTATTTT
CASSQDHRTSGSLVTDTQYF
>16|TRBD1|TRBJ1-6|-|TRBV5-1
TGCGCCAGCAGCTTGGGATCGACAGGGGCACCTTCACCCCTCCACTTT
CASSLGSTGAPSPLHF
>16|-|TRBJ1-5|once|TRBV16
TGTGCCAGCAGCGACTTACTCGGTGATAGCAATCAGCCCCAGCATTTT
CASSDLLGDSNQPQHF
>18|TRBD1|TRBJ1-3|-|TRBV4-1
TGCGCCAGCAGCCCTGTGATGGACAGGGAAGCGTACGGAAACACCATATATTTT
CASSPVMDREAYGNTIYF